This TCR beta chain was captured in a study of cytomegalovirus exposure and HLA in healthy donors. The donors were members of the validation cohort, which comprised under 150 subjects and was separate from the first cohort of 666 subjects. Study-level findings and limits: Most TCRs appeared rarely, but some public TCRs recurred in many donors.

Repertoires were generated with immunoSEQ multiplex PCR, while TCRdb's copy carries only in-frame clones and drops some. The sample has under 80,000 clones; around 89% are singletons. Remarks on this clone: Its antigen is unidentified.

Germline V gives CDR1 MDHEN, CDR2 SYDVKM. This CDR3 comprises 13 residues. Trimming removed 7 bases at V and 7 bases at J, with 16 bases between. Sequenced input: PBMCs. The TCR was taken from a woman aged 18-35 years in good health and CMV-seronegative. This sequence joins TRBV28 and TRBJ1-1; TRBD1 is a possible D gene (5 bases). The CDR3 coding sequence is TGTGCCAGCATCCGACGGGGGGGGGATGAAGCTTTCTTT. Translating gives CASIRRGGDEAFF.